One sample yielded the 27 T cell receptor beta chains listed below, sequenced in a study of cytomegalovirus exposure and HLA in healthy donors (dated by TCRdb to 2016 to 2017). The protocol used for the library was the immunoSEQ multiplex PCR assay. A mixture of 60 forward primers for TCR Vbeta segments and 13 reverse primers for TCR Jbeta segments was used in the multiplex PCR. TCRdb mirrors the immuneACCESS table, restricted to in-frame sequences. Some clones are absent from its copies; in checked studies, under half trace to an unresolved V gene, and the reason for the others is unknown. The sample yields about 160,000 clones; less than 90% were counted once. Clones ranked in the top ten supply around 4.4% of the sample. The sequenced sample consisted of PBMCs. The receptor set was obtained from a woman aged 50 to 65 in good health and CMV-seropositive.

This chain uses TRBV19 with TRBJ2-3; 8 nucleotides align to TRBD2. CDR1 and CDR2 from the germline V gene are LNHDA and SQIVND (reference sequence). This CDR3 is 17 amino acids long. V lost 4 bases and J lost 3; bases outside the gene matches: 12. The CDR3: CASSRTSSGYETDTQYF. CDR3 DNA: TGTGCCAGTAGTAGGACCTCTAGCGGGTACGAAACAGATACGCAGTATTTT.

This chain uses TRBV7-2 with TRBJ2-2; D not certain. V was shortened by 1 base and J by 8 bases, with 26 bases between the two germline ends. This CDR3 contains 19 residues. Germline CDR1 SGHTA, CDR2 FQGNSA. The CDR3 region is CASSLGLWLRGGVSGELFF. The CDR3 DNA is TGTGCCAGCAGCTTAGGGTTATGGCTTCGTGGCGGTGTATCGGGGGAGCTGTTTTTT.

CDR3 nucleotide sequence: TGTGCCAGCAGCACCTTAGCGGGGGGGCGCCACGAGCAGTACTTC. It yields the protein CASSTLAGGRHEQYF. The rearrangement uses TRBV7-3 and TRBJ2-7; TRBD2 agrees at 11 bases. Germline assignment: CDR1 SGHTA and CDR2 FQGTGA. V was clipped by 5 bases and J by 5 bases; unmatched bases: 8. CDR3 size: 15 residues. The complete variable domain, with remaining parts taken from reference TRBV7-3 and TRBJ2-7, reads GAGVSQTPSNKVTEKGKYVELRCDPISGHTALYWYRQSLGQGPEFLIYFQGTGAADDSGLPNDRFFAVRPEGSVSTLKIQRTERGDSAVYLCASSTLAGGRHEQYFGPGTRLTVT.

The chain carries TRBV2 and TRBJ1-1; the match to TRBD1 covers 8 bases. The CDR3 contains 15 residues. The germline V gene has CDR1 SNHLY and CDR2 FYNNEI. The trim removed 3 bases at V and 4 bases at J, leaving 7 bases unmatched. CDR3 region: CASSEDRALSTEAFF. The CDR3, as DNA: TGTGCCAGCAGTGAGGACAGGGCCTTATCCACTGAAGCTTTCTTT.

The gene calls are TRBV7-2 and TRBJ2-1, with 9 bases identical to TRBD2. V shed 3 bases, J shed 8 bases, and the junction held 5 bases outside the gene matches. The CDR3 runs to 14 residues. Germline-derived CDR1 and CDR2 are SGHTA and FQGNSA. The CDR3: CASSFGLAIDEQFF. CDR3 coding DNA: TGTGCCAGCAGCTTTGGACTAGCGATCGATGAGCAGTTCTTC.

The rearrangement uses TRBV7-9 and TRBJ2-7, with a possible D match to TRBD2 (6 bases). Germline V gene sequence: CDR1 SEHNR, CDR2 FQNEAQ (reference sequence). Trimming stripped 4 bases from V and 2 bases from J, with 12 bases between. This CDR3 has 14 residues. The CDR3 coding sequence is TGTGCCAGCAGCTCCCTGGGGGGACCCTACGAGCAGTACTTC. Protein product: CASSSLGGPYEQYF.

The chain carries TRBV7-2 and TRBJ1-1; no definite D call. The CDR3 extends over 14 amino acids. Trimming cost V 2 bases and J 0 bases, with 7 bases left between them. Germline CDR1 SGHTA, CDR2 FQGNSA. CDR3 in amino acids: CASSLTQMNTEAFF. In nucleotides, the CDR3 is TGTGCCAGCAGCTTAACCCAGATGAACACTGAAGCTTTCTTT.

The DNA for the CDR3 is TGTGCCAGCAGCCCGGACAGGGCACCCGCGGAGACCCAGTACTTC. Protein sequence: CASSPDRAPAETQYF. The V call is TRBV6-4, the J call TRBJ2-5; 8 bases are shared with TRBD1. After removal of 6 bases from V and 5 bases from J, the junction contained 11 bases not matched to a gene. The CDR3 spans 15 residues. CDR1 is MRHNA and CDR2 is SNTAGT in the germline V gene.

V gene TRBV18 combines with J gene TRBJ1-1, with 9 bases aligning to TRBD1. The CDR3 consists of 14 residues. Germline V lookup: CDR1 KGHSH, CDR2 LQKENI. Unmatched junction bases numbered 0, after V lost 3 bases and J lost 1 base. CDR3 amino acids: CASSPDRGNTEAFF. As DNA, the CDR3 is TGTGCCAGCTCACCGGACAGGGGGAACACTGAAGCTTTCTTT.

The CDR3 bases are TGTGCCAGCAGTTTATTGTTTGTCTCCGGGACTGGCCAGCCCCAGCATTTT. Translated: CASSLLFVSGTGQPQHF. The genes are TRBV27 and TRBJ1-5; D is perhaps TRBD1 (5 bases). V was clipped by 1 base and J by 7 bases, with 20 bases between them. From germline, CDR1 is MNHEY and CDR2 SMNVEV (reference sequence). The CDR3 runs to 17 residues.

The chain couples TRBV4-2 to TRBJ1-2; D perhaps matches TRBD1 (5 bases). Germline values: CDR1 LGHNA, CDR2 YNFKEQ. Trimming cost V 0 bases and J 8 bases, with 13 bases left between them. This CDR3 comprises 14 residues. CDR3 sequence: CASSQEFREGGYTF. CDR3 DNA sequence: TGTGCCAGCAGCCAAGAATTCAGGGAAGGCGGCTACACCTTC.

V gene TRBV7-6 combines with J gene TRBJ2-1, with 10 bases lining up with TRBD2. J was trimmed by 5 bases and V by 5 bases; bases with no gene match: 6. CDR3 length: 15 amino acids. CDR1 is SGHVS and CDR2 is FNYEAQ in the germline V gene. CDR3 sequence (DNA): TGTGCCAGCAGCCTACTAGCGGGGAACCACAATGAGCAGTTCTTC. The encoded protein is CASSLLAGNHNEQFF. Full variable domain (outside the CDR3, taken from reference TRBV7-6 and TRBJ2-1): GAGVSQSPRYKVTKRGQDVALRCDPISGHVSLYWYRQALGQGPEFLTYFNYEAQQDKSGLPNDRFSAERPEGSISTLTIQRTEQRDSAMYRCASSLLAGNHNEQFFGPGTRLTVL.

The CDR3 sequence is CASKQGRYGANVLTF. In DNA form, the CDR3 reads TGTGCCAGCAAACAGGGGCGATACGGGGCCAACGTCCTGACTTTC. The rearrangement uses TRBV27 and TRBJ2-6; 7 bases are a match to TRBD1. From germline, CDR1 is MNHEY and CDR2 SMNVEV (reference sequence). The trim removed 7 bases at V and 4 bases at J, leaving 7 bases unmatched. There are 15 residues in the CDR3.

This chain links TRBV30 with TRBJ1-6; D unresolved. The V end was cut by 0 bases, the J end by 0 bases, with 9 bases between. The CDR3 consists of 16 residues. Germline lookup yields CDR1 GTSNPN and CDR2 SVGIG (reference sequence). CDR3 DNA: TGTGCCTGGAGTGTAAGGGAGCTCTCCTATAATTCACCCCTCCACTTT. Translation gives CAWSVRELSYNSPLHF.

The chain combines TRBV12-5 with TRBJ2-1, with 14 positions matching TRBD2. The V segment lost 7 bases and the J segment 5 bases; nucleotides outside the gene matches: 10. The CDR3 spans 17 residues. Germline assignment: CDR1 LGHNT and CDR2 FRNRAP. The CDR3 DNA follows: TGTGCTAGTGCCCCGGGACTAGCGGGAGAGGGGCACAATGAGCAGTTCTTC. This codes for CASAPGLAGEGHNEQFF.

The chain couples TRBV11-3 to TRBJ2-3; TRBD1 agrees at 9 bases. Germline V gives CDR1 SGHNT, CDR2 YENEEA. Trimming cost V 4 bases and J 1 base; bases outside gene matches: 6. CDR3 length: 16 residues. The CDR3 is CASSSGRDRGTDTQYF. Written as DNA, the CDR3 is TGTGCCAGCAGCTCGGGGAGGGACAGGGGCACAGATACGCAGTATTTT.

Only a few counts were recorded for this clone. The rearrangement uses TRBV7-9 and TRBJ1-1; D unresolved. CDR3 length equals 15 residues. Trimming stripped 5 bases from V and 7 bases from J, with 20 bases between. Looked up from germline, CDR1 is SEHNR and CDR2 is FQNEAQ (reference sequence). In DNA form, the CDR3 reads TGTGCCAGCAGCCCGTGGGGAGACGTCTCGAGTGAAGCTTTCTTT. It translates to CASSPWGDVSSEAFF.

The chain uses TRBV5-4 and TRBJ2-7; tentative D call: TRBD1 (5 bases). Germline CDR1 reads SGHNT; CDR2 reads YYREEE (reference sequence). The ends were cut back, 4 bases at V and 1 base at J, with 15 bases in the middle. There are 15 residues in the CDR3. The CDR3 DNA reads as TGTGCCAGCAGCCCCTGGGGCAGGGCATCCTACGAGCAGTACTTC. It specifies CASSPWGRASYEQYF.

V gene TRBV7-3 combines with J gene TRBJ1-3; D uncertain. Trimming took off 2 bases at V and 0 bases at J, with 8 bases between the two ends. Germline CDR1 SGHTA, CDR2 FQGTGA. This CDR3 is 15 amino acids long. The DNA of the CDR3 is TGTGCCAGCAGCTTATCCGCGGGCTCTGGAAACACCATATATTTT. This codes for CASSLSAGSGNTIYF.

This clone was counted only a few times. This rearrangement joins TRBV14 to TRBJ2-1; 11 positions match TRBD2. This CDR3 comprises 15 residues. Germline values: CDR1 SGHDN, CDR2 FVKESK. After removal of 4 bases from V and 12 bases from J, the junction contained 11 bases not matched to a gene. The CDR3 loop is CASSPLAGGVGGQFF. The DNA of the CDR3 is TGTGCCAGCAGCCCCCTAGCGGGGGGCGTGGGGGGGCAGTTCTTC.

The chain couples TRBV7-9 to TRBJ1-2; 10 nucleotides line up with TRBD1. The CDR3 extends over 15 amino acids. V dropped 5 bases and J dropped 3; count of bases not matched to a gene: 6. Germline V CDR1 and CDR2: SEHNR, FQNEAQ (reference sequence). CDR3 sequence (DNA): TGTGCCAGCAGCGGAAGGACAGGGGGGGACTATGGCTACACCTTC. This sequence encodes CASSGRTGGDYGYTF.

The rearrangement joins TRBV5-8 to TRBJ1-2; D not resolved. In germline, CDR1 is SGHTS, CDR2 YDEGEE. The CDR3 consists of 12 residues. V lost 4 bases and J 8 bases, leaving 12 bases between the germline ends. The CDR3 reads CASSIWEGGYTF. CDR3 bases: TGTGCCAGCAGCATCTGGGAGGGCGGCTACACCTTC.

This clone was seen once. V gene TRBV15 combines with J gene TRBJ2-1, with 7 positions matching TRBD2. V shed 1 base, J shed 3 bases, and the junction held 12 bases outside the gene matches. From germline, CDR1 is LNHNV and CDR2 YYDKDF (reference sequence). The CDR3 extends over 18 amino acids. The CDR3 DNA reads TGTGCCACCAGCAGAGTCGGGGTGGCGGGAGCGGTCTACAATGAGCAGTTCTTC. It codes for CATSRVGVAGAVYNEQFF.

The chain combines TRBV19 with TRBJ2-5; tentatively, D is TRBD2 (6 bases). This CDR3 region has 15 residues. The germline V gene has CDR1 LNHDA and CDR2 SQIVND (reference sequence). The V gene lost 5 bases and the J gene lost 3 bases, with 16 bases spanning the gap. CDR3 region: CASSSTSSPKETQYF. CDR3 nucleotide sequence: TGTGCCAGTAGTTCGACTAGTAGTCCAAAAGAGACCCAGTACTTC.

The rearrangement joins TRBV13 to TRBJ1-6; TRBD1 is a possible D gene (5 bases). This CDR3 spans 18 amino acids. The germline V and J ends were trimmed by 0 bases and 1 base, with 13 bases remaining between them. The germline CDR1 and CDR2 sequences are PRHDT and FYEKMQ (reference sequence). Here the CDR3 reads CASSLGHRGGSYNSPLHF. Written as DNA, the CDR3 is TGTGCCAGCAGCTTAGGCCATCGGGGGGGGTCCTATAATTCACCCCTCCACTTT. The variable domain in full, completed from reference TRBV13 and TRBJ1-6, reads AAGVIQSPRHLIKEKRETATLKCYPIPRHDTVYWYQQGPGQDPQFLISFYEKMQSDKGSIPDRFSAQQFSDYHSELNMSSLELGDSALYFCASSLGHRGGSYNSPLHFGNGTRLTVT.

This sequence joins TRBV6-1 and TRBJ2-3, with 13 bases identical to TRBD2. Germline CDR1 reads MNHNS; CDR2 reads SASEGT. V gave up 6 bases and J gave up 8 bases; unmatched junction bases: 5. This CDR3 has 14 residues. The CDR3 here is CASRELAGGSTQYF. The CDR3 region has the DNA TGTGCCAGCAGGGAACTAGCGGGAGGGAGTACGCAGTATTTT.

A note on this clone: Additional DNA sequences in this sample encode the identical CDR3. The chain links TRBV10-2 to TRBJ2-1; TRBD2 aligns across 11 bases. With 6 bases clipped from V and 6 bases from J, the junction kept 7 bases outside the gene matches. The CDR3 length is 15 residues. Germline V gene data show CDR1 as WSHSY and CDR2 as SAAADI. CDR3 region: CASRGLLAGGNEQFF. CDR3 in DNA: TGCGCCAGCAGGGGTCTGCTAGCGGGGGGCAATGAGCAGTTCTTC.